The rows below give T cell receptor beta chains drawn from one sample of a study of cytomegalovirus exposure and HLA in healthy donors. Sequencing was performed with immunoSEQ multiplex PCR; in TCRdb, only in-frame clones are kept and a portion is missing. The sample lists about 68,000 clones, approximately 91% seen once, with 3% to 3.5% in the top ten. Specimen: PBMCs. These receptors were obtained from a man aged 18 to 35 in good health and CMV-seronegative. Each CDR3 is given with its conserved first and last residue. D genes are given only for firm matches. Size is omitted from some rows. Given values are once, few, many or a class for expanded clones.

CDR3 DNA: TGTGCCAGCAGCTCGGTACAGGGAGCCAAAAACATTCAGTACTTC
CDR3 protein: CASSSVQGAKNIQYF
J gene: TRBJ2-4
clone size: NA
D gene: NA
CDR3 length: 15
V gene: TRBV5-6

CDR3 DNA: TGTGCCAGCAGCCCGGGCGGAGCGGGAGGGTTTGAGCAGTACTTC
CDR3 protein: CASSPGGAGGFEQYF
J gene: TRBJ2-7
clone size: NA
D gene: TRBD2
CDR3 length: 15
V gene: TRBV6-5

CDR3 DNA: TGTGCCAGCAGCCTCGACAGGAGCTCCTACGAGCAGTACTTC
CDR3 protein: CASSLDRSSYEQYF
J gene: TRBJ2-7
clone size: NA
D gene: NA
CDR3 length: 14
V gene: TRBV28

CDR3 DNA: TGTGCCAGCAGCTTAAAACTCGGGAGCTCCTACAATGAGCAGTTCTTC
CDR3 protein: CASSLKLGSSYNEQFF
J gene: TRBJ2-1
clone size: NA
D gene: NA
CDR3 length: 16
V gene: TRBV7-3

CDR3 DNA: TGTGCCAGCAGCTTCTCTGGTCACGGAGATACGCAGTATTTT
CDR3 protein: CASSFSGHGDTQYF
J gene: TRBJ2-3
clone size: NA
D gene: NA
CDR3 length: 14
V gene: TRBV5-5

CDR3 DNA: TGTGCCAGCTCACAGGGTACAGGAGAAGCTTTCTTT
CDR3 protein: CASSQGTGEAFF
J gene: TRBJ1-1
clone size: NA
D gene: NA
CDR3 length: 12
V gene: TRBV18

CDR3 DNA: TGTGCCAGCAGAACCGACAGGGGGCCACGAACGAACACCGGGGAGCTGTTTTTT
CDR3 protein: CASRTDRGPRTNTGELFF
J gene: TRBJ2-2
clone size: NA
D gene: TRBD1
CDR3 length: 18
V gene: TRBV27

CDR3 DNA: TGTGCCAGCAGCCCCCGAGGAGCGGGAGATCAAGAGACCCAGTACTTC
CDR3 protein: CASSPRGAGDQETQYF
J gene: TRBJ2-5
clone size: NA
D gene: TRBD2
CDR3 length: 16
V gene: TRBV7-9

CDR3 DNA: TGTGCCAGCAGCTCCCTGTCCTCTTCCTACGAGCAGTACTTC
CDR3 protein: CASSSLSSSYEQYF
J gene: TRBJ2-7
clone size: NA
D gene: NA
CDR3 length: 14
V gene: TRBV7-2

CDR3 DNA: TGTGCCAGCACCTTAGGACAGGCGAGTGAAAAACTGTTTTTT
CDR3 protein: CASTLGQASEKLFF
J gene: TRBJ1-4
clone size: NA
D gene: TRBD1
CDR3 length: 14
V gene: TRBV7-9

CDR3 DNA: TGTGCCAGCAGAATAAATAGCGGGAGGGGGGCAGATACGCAGTATTTT
CDR3 protein: CASRINSGRGADTQYF
J gene: TRBJ2-3
clone size: NA
D gene: TRBD2
CDR3 length: 16
V gene: TRBV7-2

CDR3 DNA: TGTGCCAGCAGCGCAGGAGGCAGTACAAGCACAGATACGCAGTATTTT
CDR3 protein: CASSAGGSTSTDTQYF
J gene: TRBJ2-3
clone size: NA
D gene: NA
CDR3 length: 16
V gene: TRBV4-2

CDR3 DNA: TGCGCCAGCAGCTTGGTTGGCAGGGGGAACTCTGGGGCCAACGTCCTGACTTTC
CDR3 protein: CASSLVGRGNSGANVLTF
J gene: TRBJ2-6
clone size: NA
D gene: TRBD1
CDR3 length: 18
V gene: TRBV5-1

CDR3 DNA: TGTGCCAGCAGTTCCTCGGGACAGGGGGCTCACGAGCAGTACTTC
CDR3 protein: CASSSSGQGAHEQYF
J gene: TRBJ2-7
clone size: NA
D gene: TRBD1
CDR3 length: 15
V gene: TRBV6-5

CDR3 DNA: TGCGCCAGCAGCCTTCGGACAGGGGATCGCGTACTAGCCCGCTACAATGAGCAGTTCTTC
CDR3 protein: CASSLRTGDRVLARYNEQFF
J gene: TRBJ2-1
clone size: NA
D gene: TRBD1
CDR3 length: 20
V gene: TRBV5-1

CDR3 DNA: TGTGCCAGCAGCCCGGACCCGTACGGGAGTGGGGCCAACGTCCTGACTTTC
CDR3 protein: CASSPDPYGSGANVLTF
J gene: TRBJ2-6
clone size: NA
D gene: NA
CDR3 length: 17
V gene: TRBV9

CDR3 DNA: TGTGCCTGGAGTGGACCTACTAGTAGCTACACCTTC
CDR3 protein: CAWSGPTSSYTF
J gene: TRBJ1-2
clone size: NA
D gene: NA
CDR3 length: 12
V gene: TRBV30

CDR3 DNA: TGTGCCGTAGGACGAGGACTAGCGGGTTTCCAAGAGACCCAGTACTTC
CDR3 protein: CAVGRGLAGFQETQYF
J gene: TRBJ2-5
clone size: NA
D gene: TRBD2
CDR3 length: 16
V gene: TRBV10-3

CDR3 DNA: TGTGCCAGCAGCTTTTATCAACGGGCCCAGTACTTC
CDR3 protein: CASSFYQRAQYF
J gene: TRBJ2-5
clone size: NA
D gene: NA
CDR3 length: 12
V gene: TRBV7-2

CDR3 DNA: TGTGCCAGCAGTGCCCAGGGAGAGACCCAGTACTTC
CDR3 protein: CASSAQGETQYF
J gene: TRBJ2-5
clone size: NA
D gene: NA
CDR3 length: 12
V gene: TRBV2

CDR3 DNA: TGTGCCAGCGTGACGGGAGGGAGAGAGACCCAGTACTTC
CDR3 protein: CASVTGGRETQYF
J gene: TRBJ2-5
clone size: NA
D gene: TRBD2
CDR3 length: 13
V gene: TRBV28

CDR3 DNA: TGTGCCAGCAGCTTAGCAACAGGACTATCTGGAAACACCATATATTTT
CDR3 protein: CASSLATGLSGNTIYF
J gene: TRBJ1-3
clone size: NA
D gene: NA
CDR3 length: 16
V gene: TRBV13

CDR3 DNA: TGTGCCAGCAGCAACGAACGAGCCGGGGAGCTGTTTTTT
CDR3 protein: CASSNERAGELFF
J gene: TRBJ2-2
clone size: NA
D gene: NA
CDR3 length: 13
V gene: TRBV21-1

CDR3 DNA: TGTGCCAGCAGCGAGCACTGGGGGGCCGGGGAGCTGTTTTTT
CDR3 protein: CASSEHWGAGELFF
J gene: TRBJ2-2
clone size: NA
D gene: NA
CDR3 length: 14
V gene: TRBV7-2

CDR3 DNA: TGTGCCAGCAGCTTGGGGAAGGGGGAGACCCAGTACTTC
CDR3 protein: CASSLGKGETQYF
J gene: TRBJ2-5
clone size: once
D gene: NA
CDR3 length: 13
V gene: TRBV7-2

CDR3 DNA: TGTGCCACCAGCAGAGCTGGTCTAGCGGGAGAGCAGTTCTTC
CDR3 protein: CATSRAGLAGEQFF
J gene: TRBJ2-1
clone size: NA
D gene: TRBD2
CDR3 length: 14
V gene: TRBV15

CDR3 DNA: TGTGCCTGGGCCTCAGGGGCCAGGGGGCTGGGCGATGAGCAGTTCTTC
CDR3 protein: CAWASGARGLGDEQFF
J gene: TRBJ2-1
clone size: NA
D gene: TRBD1
CDR3 length: 16
V gene: TRBV30

CDR3 DNA: TGCGCCAGCAGCCTCACGGGAGTGGAAGGCACAGATACGCAGTATTTT
CDR3 protein: CASSLTGVEGTDTQYF
J gene: TRBJ2-3
clone size: NA
D gene: NA
CDR3 length: 16
V gene: TRBV4-3

CDR3 DNA: TGTGCCAGCAGCTTTCAAACTAGCGGAAACACCGGGGAGCTGTTTTTT
CDR3 protein: CASSFQTSGNTGELFF
J gene: TRBJ2-2
clone size: NA
D gene: TRBD2
CDR3 length: 16
V gene: TRBV7-2

CDR3 DNA: TGTGCCAGCAAAAGCCTTGGCTCGACTGCAGATACGCAGTATTTT
CDR3 protein: CASKSLGSTADTQYF
J gene: TRBJ2-3
clone size: NA
D gene: NA
CDR3 length: 15
V gene: TRBV28

CDR3 DNA: TGCAGCGTTGAAACCGCGAGGCAGAACACTGAAGCTTTCTTT
CDR3 protein: CSVETARQNTEAFF
J gene: TRBJ1-1
clone size: NA
D gene: NA
CDR3 length: 14
V gene: TRBV29-1

CDR3 DNA: TGTGCCACCAGGGGAATCGAGGGTTCGGCCTCCTACAATGAGCAGTTCTTC
CDR3 protein: CATRGIEGSASYNEQFF
J gene: TRBJ2-1
clone size: NA
D gene: NA
CDR3 length: 17
V gene: TRBV5-6

CDR3 DNA: TGTGCCAGCAATACCGGGACAGTGTGGTACGAGCAGTACTTC
CDR3 protein: CASNTGTVWYEQYF
J gene: TRBJ2-7
clone size: NA
D gene: TRBD1
CDR3 length: 14
V gene: TRBV16

CDR3 DNA: TGTGCCAGCAAAGCTGGACTAGCGGGAGGGCCAGAGACCCAGTACTTC
CDR3 protein: CASKAGLAGGPETQYF
J gene: TRBJ2-5
clone size: NA
D gene: TRBD2
CDR3 length: 16
V gene: TRBV2

CDR3 DNA: TGTGCCTGGAGTGCCCCACAGGGGAACTCCTACAATGAGCAGTTCTTC
CDR3 protein: CAWSAPQGNSYNEQFF
J gene: TRBJ2-1
clone size: NA
D gene: TRBD1
CDR3 length: 16
V gene: TRBV30

CDR3 DNA: TGCGCCAGCGACCCGGGAGGGGTTGATGAGCAGTTCTTC
CDR3 protein: CASDPGGVDEQFF
J gene: TRBJ2-1
clone size: once
D gene: TRBD2
CDR3 length: 13
V gene: TRBV5-1

CDR3 DNA: TGTGCCAGCAGCTTAGACGGGCGGGAGCGTTTCTATGAGCAGTTCTTC
CDR3 protein: CASSLDGRERFYEQFF
J gene: TRBJ2-1
clone size: NA
D gene: TRBD2
CDR3 length: 16
V gene: TRBV11-2

CDR3 DNA: TGTGTGACTAGCGCTTCGACTAGCACAGATACGCAGTATTTT
CDR3 protein: CVTSASTSTDTQYF
J gene: TRBJ2-3
clone size: NA
D gene: TRBD2
CDR3 length: 14
V gene: TRBV10-3

CDR3 DNA: TGTGCCAGCTCACTAGCGGGAGGGACGGACATTCAGTACTTC
CDR3 protein: CASSLAGGTDIQYF
J gene: TRBJ2-4
clone size: NA
D gene: TRBD2
CDR3 length: 14
V gene: TRBV18

CDR3 DNA: TGTGCCAGCAGTGACAGGGGTGGGGCCAACGTCCTGACTTTC
CDR3 protein: CASSDRGGANVLTF
J gene: TRBJ2-6
clone size: medium-sized
D gene: NA
CDR3 length: 14
V gene: TRBV6-4

CDR3 DNA: TGTGCCAGCAGCTTGGCAGCGGCAGCCCCCACAGATACGCAGTATTTT
CDR3 protein: CASSLAAAAPTDTQYF
J gene: TRBJ2-3
clone size: NA
D gene: NA
CDR3 length: 16
V gene: TRBV5-6

CDR3 DNA: TGTGCCAGCTGTAAAGGTTGGAGCGGGAGAGACCAGGGGAATGAGCAGTTCTTC
CDR3 protein: CASCKGWSGRDQGNEQFF
J gene: TRBJ2-1
clone size: NA
D gene: TRBD2
CDR3 length: 18
V gene: TRBV2

CDR3 DNA: TGTGCCAGCAGCTTAGACTTACAGAGCAATGAGCAGTTCTTC
CDR3 protein: CASSLDLQSNEQFF
J gene: TRBJ2-1
clone size: NA
D gene: NA
CDR3 length: 14
V gene: TRBV7-9

CDR3 DNA: TGTGCCAGCAGTCGGACAGGGATCAGCAATCAGCCCCAGCATTTT
CDR3 protein: CASSRTGISNQPQHF
J gene: TRBJ1-5
clone size: NA
D gene: TRBD1
CDR3 length: 15
V gene: TRBV6-5

CDR3 DNA: TGTGCCAGCAGTGACAGCCGTACCGGCGGCAATGAGCAGTTCTTC
CDR3 protein: CASSDSRTGGNEQFF
J gene: TRBJ2-1
clone size: NA
D gene: NA
CDR3 length: 15
V gene: TRBV6-4

CDR3 DNA: TGTGCCAGCAGCCAAGGGTCCTGGGGGACTAGCGGGAGGAGCTCCTACGAGCAGTACTTC
CDR3 protein: CASSQGSWGTSGRSSYEQYF
J gene: TRBJ2-7
clone size: NA
D gene: TRBD2
CDR3 length: 20
V gene: TRBV4-2

CDR3 DNA: TGTGCCAGCAGCCTTAGGCTAGCGGGAGGCACAGATACGCAGTATTTT
CDR3 protein: CASSLRLAGGTDTQYF
J gene: TRBJ2-3
clone size: NA
D gene: TRBD2
CDR3 length: 16
V gene: TRBV4-2